This TCR beta chain was recorded in a study of T cell responses to AZD1222 COVID-19 vaccine. In regard to this clone: The antigen remains undetermined.

V lost 10 bases and J lost 4, with 25 bases in between. The CDR3 sequence is 16 residues long. Germline V gene lookup returns CDR1 LNHDA and CDR2 SQIVND (reference sequence). Measured with immunoSEQ multiplex PCR; TCRdb has only the in-frame clones, and not every one. This sample has about 140,000 clones; 85% to 95% occur once, and the top ten carry 1.6%. Study results and caveats: Baseline serostatus was positive in only a handful of AZD1222 recipients. Donors were mostly white British, more females; clonal diversity possibly underestimated.

Sequenced material: peripheral blood, taken on day 0 of AZD1222 vaccination. The source is an adult in good health. This chain connects TRBV19 to TRBJ1-2; D unresolved. The DNA for the CDR3 is TGTGCCACCCTCGGTGCCGGCCGACTGGGTGCCTATGGCTACACCTTC. The encoded protein is CATLGAGRLGAYGYTF.